This entry features one T cell receptor beta chain sequence. Its antigen is as yet unknown. CD4+ cell separation produced CD45RA+ naive and CD45RA-negative memory subsets. The data were obtained in a study of shared clonotypes between healthy human individuals. Study results and limitations: Clonotypes which were not shared had lower generation probabilities than clonotypes that all four donors shared.

Looked up from germline, CDR1 is SGHRS and CDR2 is YFSETQ. The V end was cut by 4 bases, the J end by 2 bases, with 13 bases between. CDR3 length equals 15 residues. Sequencing was at deep level. TCRdb's copy holds only in-frame clones and misses some; the assay was immunoSEQ multiplex PCR. This sample has just over 2,000,000 clones; around 95% occur once, and the top ten carry 0.13%. The sequenced sample consisted of naive CD4+ T cells sorted from blood. As to subset: CD45RA+ positively selected. The chain combines TRBV5-1 with TRBJ2-1; either TRBD1 or TRBD2 may fit D (5 bases each). The clonotype originates from a man between 18 and 29 years old in good health. The CDR3 DNA follows: TGCGCCAGCAGCCCCGGGACGCAGGCCTACAATGAGCAGTTCTTC. Its protein product is CASSPGTQAYNEQFF.